This TCR beta chain appears in the sequencing data of a study of cytomegalovirus exposure and HLA in healthy donors. Background on the study: Among the approximately 400 donors who were genotyped, 70% to 90% fell in the genetic ancestry cluster that is associated with self-reported Caucasian donors.

PCR employed 60 Vbeta and 13 Jbeta primers. The data were produced by immunoSEQ multiplex PCR, yet TCRdb's version contains in-frame clones alone and is incomplete. Of more than 110,000 clones in the sample, around 72% were seen once. This CDR3 is 13 amino acids long. The ends were cut back, 6 bases at V and 9 bases at J, with 15 bases in the middle. Germline V gene data show CDR1 as MNHEY and CDR2 as SMNVEV (reference sequence). Sequenced input: PBMCs. This rearrangement joins TRBV27 to TRBJ2-4; a weak D match, TRBD2 (5 bases). The receptor's source is a human donor in good health. The CDR3 region has the DNA TGTGCCAGCAGCCTCGGGTCCGGAGGCATTCAGTACTTC. Translated: CASSLGSGGIQYF.